Listed below are T cell receptor beta chains from one sample, sequenced in a study of blood T cell repertoires in COVID-19. Only in-frame clones appear in the TCRdb table, and some are missing; sequencing was by immunoSEQ multiplex PCR. The data show around 100,000 clones, approximately 81% seen once. The sequenced sample consisted of peripheral blood. Receptors were obtained from a man over 45 with acute or convalescent COVID-19. Both conserved end residues are part of each CDR3. Fields, in order: clone size, J gene, D gene, V gene, CDR3 protein, CDR3 DNA. A D gene is named only where the DNA matches it firmly. Size is omitted from some rows. Given values are once, few, many or a class for expanded clones.

clone size: once
J gene: TRBJ2-3
D gene: TRBD2
V gene: TRBV19
CDR3 protein: CASSRIAGVSTDTQYF
CDR3 DNA: TGTGCCAGTAGTAGGATAGCGGGGGTGAGCACAGATACGCAGTATTTT

clone size: NA
J gene: TRBJ2-1
D gene: TRBD2
V gene: TRBV3-1/TRBV3-2
CDR3 protein: CASSQRGAGGNGEQFF
CDR3 DNA: TGTGCCAGCAGCCAACGCGGAGCGGGGGGGAACGGTGAGCAGTTCTTC

clone size: NA
J gene: TRBJ1-2
D gene: TRBD1
V gene: TRBV10-3
CDR3 protein: CAISDPGTGILGYTF
CDR3 DNA: TGTGCCATCAGTGACCCCGGGACAGGGATTTTGGGCTACACCTTC

clone size: few
J gene: TRBJ1-5
D gene: NA
V gene: TRBV5-1
CDR3 protein: CASRSGREDNQPQHF
CDR3 DNA: TGCGCCAGCAGGTCAGGCAGGGAGGACAATCAGCCCCAGCATTTT

clone size: NA
J gene: TRBJ1-2
D gene: NA
V gene: TRBV5-6
CDR3 protein: CASSRARGIYGYTF
CDR3 DNA: TGTGCCAGCAGTCGGGCCAGGGGAATCTATGGCTACACCTTC

clone size: NA
J gene: TRBJ1-3
D gene: NA
V gene: TRBV19
CDR3 protein: CASSMVRVAGNTIYF
CDR3 DNA: TGTGCCAGTAGTATGGTCAGGGTGGCTGGAAACACCATATATTTT

clone size: NA
J gene: TRBJ1-1
D gene: NA
V gene: TRBV10-3
CDR3 protein: CAIGGAGVEAFF
CDR3 DNA: TGTGCCATCGGCGGGGCGGGAGTTGAAGCTTTCTTT

clone size: once
J gene: TRBJ2-7
D gene: NA
V gene: TRBV6-5
CDR3 protein: CASSPRGSRSEQYF
CDR3 DNA: TGTGCCAGCAGTCCTCGCGGGTCCAGGAGTGAGCAGTACTTC

clone size: NA
J gene: TRBJ1-1
D gene: NA
V gene: TRBV25-1
CDR3 protein: CASSVGGWGEAFF
CDR3 DNA: TGTGCCAGCAGTGTCGGAGGGTGGGGTGAAGCTTTCTTT

clone size: NA
J gene: TRBJ1-3
D gene: NA
V gene: TRBV4-1
CDR3 protein: CASSQGPSGNTIYF
CDR3 DNA: TGCGCCAGCAGCCAAGGGCCCTCCGGAAACACCATATATTTT

clone size: NA
J gene: TRBJ2-2
D gene: TRBD2
V gene: TRBV7-3
CDR3 protein: CASSVWTSGGGGELFF
CDR3 DNA: TGTGCCAGCAGCGTCTGGACTAGCGGGGGGGGCGGGGAGCTGTTTTTT

clone size: NA
J gene: TRBJ2-2
D gene: NA
V gene: TRBV6-1
CDR3 protein: CASSERTSATGELFF
CDR3 DNA: TGTGCCAGCAGTGAACGTACGAGCGCGACCGGGGAGCTGTTTTTT

clone size: NA
J gene: TRBJ2-7
D gene: TRBD2
V gene: TRBV2
CDR3 protein: CASSSGTSRTYEQYF
CDR3 DNA: TGTGCCAGCAGTTCCGGGACTAGCAGGACCTACGAGCAGTACTTC

clone size: NA
J gene: TRBJ2-7
D gene: TRBD2
V gene: TRBV5-4
CDR3 protein: CASSYSGGSYEQYF
CDR3 DNA: TGTGCCAGCAGCTATAGCGGGGGCTCCTACGAGCAGTACTTC

clone size: NA
J gene: TRBJ1-1
D gene: TRBD1
V gene: TRBV19
CDR3 protein: CASSIDLGRGSFGTEAFF
CDR3 DNA: TGTGCCAGTAGTATAGATCTCGGCAGGGGGAGTTTCGGCACTGAAGCTTTCTTT

clone size: NA
J gene: TRBJ1-2
D gene: TRBD1
V gene: TRBV7-8
CDR3 protein: CASSLGNRGQNGYTF
CDR3 DNA: TGTGCCAGCAGCTTAGGAAACAGGGGGCAAAATGGCTACACCTTC

clone size: NA
J gene: TRBJ1-5
D gene: TRBD1
V gene: TRBV6-5
CDR3 protein: CASSTDRVSNQPQHF
CDR3 DNA: TGTGCCAGCAGCACGGACAGGGTGAGCAATCAGCCCCAGCATTTT

clone size: NA
J gene: TRBJ1-3
D gene: NA
V gene: TRBV4-2
CDR3 protein: CASSQGTDSSGNTIYF
CDR3 DNA: TGTGCCAGCAGCCAGGGGACGGACAGCTCTGGAAACACCATATATTTT

clone size: once
J gene: TRBJ1-2
D gene: NA
V gene: TRBV7-9
CDR3 protein: CASSSDTLGYTF
CDR3 DNA: TGTGCCAGCAGCTCGGACACCCTGGGCTACACCTTC

clone size: NA
J gene: TRBJ2-7
D gene: NA
V gene: TRBV5-1
CDR3 protein: CASSFFAALGVGEQYF
CDR3 DNA: TGCGCCAGCAGCTTCTTTGCGGCCCTCGGAGTGGGCGAGCAGTACTTC

clone size: NA
J gene: TRBJ1-1
D gene: TRBD1
V gene: TRBV5-5
CDR3 protein: CASSSPGGGGNTEAFF
CDR3 DNA: TGTGCCAGCAGCTCCCCAGGGGGAGGCGGGAACACTGAAGCTTTCTTT

clone size: NA
J gene: TRBJ1-3
D gene: NA
V gene: TRBV5-1
CDR3 protein: CASSLDPAGRDSGNTIYF
CDR3 DNA: TGCGCCAGCAGCTTGGATCCTGCAGGGCGAGACTCTGGAAACACCATATATTTT

clone size: NA
J gene: TRBJ1-1
D gene: NA
V gene: TRBV13
CDR3 protein: CASSGGDTEAFF
CDR3 DNA: TGTGCCAGCAGCGGGGGGGACACTGAAGCTTTCTTT

clone size: NA
J gene: TRBJ1-1
D gene: NA
V gene: TRBV5-8
CDR3 protein: CASAPGRNTEAFF
CDR3 DNA: TGTGCCAGCGCCCCTGGTAGGAACACTGAAGCTTTCTTT

clone size: once
J gene: TRBJ1-3
D gene: NA
V gene: TRBV9
CDR3 protein: CASSAGQSGNTIYF
CDR3 DNA: TGTGCCAGCAGCGCCGGTCAAAGTGGAAACACCATATATTTT

clone size: NA
J gene: TRBJ1-6
D gene: NA
V gene: TRBV6-5
CDR3 protein: CASRPGGFVSPLHF
CDR3 DNA: TGTGCCAGCAGGCCCGGGGGGTTCGTATCACCCCTCCACTTT

clone size: once
J gene: TRBJ2-7
D gene: TRBD1
V gene: TRBV6-5
CDR3 protein: CASIPGGTGRYEQYF
CDR3 DNA: TGTGCCAGCATCCCCGGAGGGACAGGGAGGTACGAGCAGTACTTC

clone size: NA
J gene: TRBJ1-3
D gene: NA
V gene: TRBV19
CDR3 protein: CASSISQFSGNTIYF
CDR3 DNA: TGTGCCAGTAGTATCTCCCAGTTCTCTGGAAACACCATATATTTT

clone size: NA
J gene: TRBJ2-2
D gene: NA
V gene: TRBV5-1
CDR3 protein: CASSLSNSHTGELFF
CDR3 DNA: TGCGCCAGCAGCTTGAGTAACAGCCACACCGGGGAGCTGTTTTTT

clone size: NA
J gene: TRBJ2-3
D gene: TRBD2
V gene: TRBV6-6
CDR3 protein: CASSSPRLAGTDTQYF
CDR3 DNA: TGTGCCAGCAGTTCCCCCCGACTAGCGGGCACAGATACGCAGTATTTT

clone size: NA
J gene: TRBJ1-3
D gene: NA
V gene: TRBV15
CDR3 protein: CATSKNGVGNTIYF
CDR3 DNA: TGTGCCACCAGCAAGAACGGGGTGGGAAACACCATATATTTT

clone size: NA
J gene: TRBJ2-3
D gene: TRBD2
V gene: TRBV7-2
CDR3 protein: CASSPGLAGGADTQYF
CDR3 DNA: TGTGCCAGCAGCCCGGGACTAGCGGGGGGGGCAGATACGCAGTATTTT

clone size: NA
J gene: TRBJ2-1
D gene: NA
V gene: TRBV20-1
CDR3 protein: CSAGQGYEQFF
CDR3 DNA: TGCAGTGCGGGTCAGGGTTATGAGCAGTTCTTC

clone size: NA
J gene: TRBJ2-2
D gene: NA
V gene: TRBV7-2
CDR3 protein: CASSQGPTGELFF
CDR3 DNA: TGTGCCAGCAGCCAGGGGCCCACCGGGGAGCTGTTTTTT

clone size: NA
J gene: TRBJ1-5
D gene: NA
V gene: TRBV4-1
CDR3 protein: CASSPSDNSNQPQHF
CDR3 DNA: TGCGCCAGCAGCCCCTCGGACAATAGCAATCAGCCCCAGCATTTT

clone size: NA
J gene: TRBJ2-3
D gene: NA
V gene: TRBV5-1
CDR3 protein: CASSLMGGPTDTQYF
CDR3 DNA: TGCGCCAGCAGCTTGATGGGGGGACCCACAGATACGCAGTATTTT

clone size: NA
J gene: TRBJ2-1
D gene: NA
V gene: TRBV7-3
CDR3 protein: CASSQGGAEQFF
CDR3 DNA: TGTGCCAGCAGCCAAGGGGGGGCTGAGCAGTTCTTC

clone size: NA
J gene: TRBJ1-2
D gene: NA
V gene: TRBV19
CDR3 protein: CASSKEAGGYTF
CDR3 DNA: TGTGCCAGTAGTAAAGAGGCGGGAGGCTACACCTTC

clone size: NA
J gene: TRBJ2-2
D gene: TRBD2
V gene: TRBV7-8
CDR3 protein: CASSLQGGGNTGELFF
CDR3 DNA: TGTGCCAGCAGCTTACAAGGCGGGGGGAACACCGGGGAGCTGTTTTTT